The sequence of this TCR beta chain was determined in a study of blood T cell repertoires in COVID-19. Repertoires were generated with immunoSEQ multiplex PCR, while TCRdb's copy carries only in-frame clones and drops some. The sample includes 100,000 to 150,000 clones, 70% to 90% of them seen just once. Sequenced material: peripheral blood. The origin of this receptor is a woman aged 80 or over with acute or convalescent COVID-19.

The CDR3 region is CASSVTAYVNTEAFF. CDR3 DNA: TGTGCCAGCAGCGTTACAGCCTATGTGAACACTGAAGCTTTCTTT. The chain has TRBV9 and TRBJ1-1; no clear D. Per germline, CDR1 SGDLS and CDR2 YYNGEE. V gave up 2 bases and J gave up 0 bases, with 11 bases separating them. The CDR3 runs to 15 residues. Filled out from reference TRBV9 and TRBJ1-1, the complete variable domain reads DSGVTQTPKHLITATGQRVTLRCSPRSGDLSVYWYQQSLDQGLQFLIQYYNGEERAKGNILERFSAQQFPDLHSELNLSSLELGDSALYFCASSVTAYVNTEAFFGQGTRLTVV.